This T cell receptor beta chain was identified during a study of T cell changes during pregnancy in multiple sclerosis. This CDR3 region has 15 residues. The V and J ends lost 0 bases and 0 bases respectively, with 9 bases between them. Germline assignment: CDR1 MNHEY and CDR2 SVGAGI. Profiling relied on immunoSEQ multiplex PCR, and the TCRdb table lists in-frame clones only, not all of them. The data hold approximately 100,000 clones, with 90% to 95% observed a single time. The material was peripheral blood, obtained in the first trimester of pregnancy. V gene TRBV6-5 combines with J gene TRBJ2-7; D not certain. This clonotype originated in a female donor with multiple sclerosis, enrolled in a pregnancy study. The CDR3 is CASSYSTRISYEQYF. The CDR3 DNA reads as TGTGCCAGCAGTTACTCGACGAGGATCTCCTACGAGCAGTACTTC.